The source of this T cell receptor beta chain is a study of shared clonotypes between healthy human individuals. Overall study: Participating donors consisted of two women and a few men aged 18 to 49.

PCR replicates performed on unsorted PBMC used approximately 300 ng DNA, around 28,000 T cell genomes. Sequencing used immunoSEQ multiplex PCR; TCRdb keeps in-frame clones, though not all of them. The repertoire holds roughly 500,000 clones, with 60% to 80% as singletons. Some 100 million PBMCs per unsorted sample were used for genomic DNA. From germline, CDR1 is LGHNA and CDR2 YNFKEQ. The trim removed 1 base at V and 2 bases at J, leaving 8 bases unmatched. The CDR3 length is 17 residues. This clone was recorded at least ten times. The clonotype originates from a middle-aged woman in good health. Some clones in this sample may be carry-over from other donors' samples. The chain couples TRBV4-2 to TRBJ2-3; 8 bases agree with TRBD1. The sample comprised PBMCs. DNA for the CDR3: TGTGCCAGCAGCCAAGCTCTGACAGGGGCCCACACAGATACGCAGTATTTT. As protein: CASSQALTGAHTDTQYF.